These 4 T cell receptor beta chains were sequenced from one sample in a study of cytomegalovirus exposure and HLA in healthy donors. The PCR ran on 60 Vbeta and 13 Jbeta primers. Sequencing was performed with immunoSEQ multiplex PCR; in TCRdb, only in-frame clones are kept and a portion is missing. Of 50,000 to 65,000 clones listed, more than 70% are singletons. The sample taken for sequencing was PBMCs. The receptors derive from a woman aged 18-30 years in good health and CMV-seronegative.

This clone came up once. This chain links TRBV5-5 with TRBJ1-5; TRBD1 is a possible D gene (6 bases). The V gene lost 5 bases and the J gene lost 4 bases, with 16 bases spanning the gap. This CDR3 contains 15 residues. CDR1 SGHKS and CDR2 YYEKEE come from the germline V gene (reference sequence). This chain's CDR3 is CASRLTGISNQPQHF. As DNA, the CDR3 is TGTGCCAGCAGACTGACAGGTATTAGTAATCAGCCCCAGCATTTT.

This sequence joins TRBV19 and TRBJ2-3; TRBD2 matches 8 bases. The V and J ends lost 5 bases and 0 bases, in that order; junction bases with no gene match: 4. The CDR3 has 15 residues. Per germline, CDR1 LNHDA and CDR2 SQIVND (reference sequence). CDR3 coding DNA: TGTGCCAGTAGTGGACTAGCAGCTAGCACAGATACGCAGTATTTT. The encoded protein is CASSGLAASTDTQYF.

The V and J genes are TRBV7-9 and TRBJ2-1; D is unclear. V gave up 1 base and J gave up 2 bases, with 9 bases separating them. The germline V gene encodes CDR1 SEHNR and CDR2 FQNEAQ (reference sequence). The CDR3 is made up of 15 amino acids. The CDR3 DNA is TGTGCCAGCAGCTTAGGGCGTGGAGCCTACAATGAGCAGTTCTTC. This sequence encodes CASSLGRGAYNEQFF.

The V call is TRBV5-4, the J call TRBJ2-7; TRBD2 might be the D (5 bases). V was pared by 6 bases and J by 4 bases, with 14 bases between. Germline V gene sequence: CDR1 SGHNT, CDR2 YYREEE (reference sequence). This CDR3 has 13 amino acids. The CDR3 region has the DNA TGTGCCAGCACCCCGGGGAATAGTTACGAGCAGTACTTC. It specifies CASTPGNSYEQYF. Full variable domain (rest looked up from reference TRBV5-4 and TRBJ2-7): ETGVTQSPTHLIKTRGQQVTLRCSSQSGHNTVSWYQQALGQGPQFIFQYYREEENGRGNFPPRFSGLQFPNYSSELNVNALELDDSALYLCASTPGNSYEQYFGPGTRLTVT.